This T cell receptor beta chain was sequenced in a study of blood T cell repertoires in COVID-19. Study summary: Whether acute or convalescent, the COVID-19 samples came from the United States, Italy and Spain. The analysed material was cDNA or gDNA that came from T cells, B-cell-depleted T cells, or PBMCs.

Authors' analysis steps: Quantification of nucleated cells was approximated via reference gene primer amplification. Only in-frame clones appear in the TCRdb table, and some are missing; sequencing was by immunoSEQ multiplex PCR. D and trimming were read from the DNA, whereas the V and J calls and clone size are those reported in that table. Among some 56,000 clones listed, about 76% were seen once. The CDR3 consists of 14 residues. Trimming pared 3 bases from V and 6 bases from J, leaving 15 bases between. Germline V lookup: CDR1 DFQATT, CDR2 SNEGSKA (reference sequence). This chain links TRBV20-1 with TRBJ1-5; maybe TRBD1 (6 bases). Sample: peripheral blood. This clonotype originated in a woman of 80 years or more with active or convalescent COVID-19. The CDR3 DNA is TGCAGTGCTAGTAGGGGGGGTTCCGGTCAGCCCCAGCATTTT. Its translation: CSASRGGSGQPQHF.